The next 16 T cell receptor beta chains were all read from a single sample in a study of CD8+CD57+ T cells in acquired aplastic anemia. For CDR3 and TCR beta VDJ profiling, genomic DNA was the template used. TCRdb re-called the reads through MiXCR, storing one row per CDR3 protein. This table has roughly 420,000 distinct CDR3 sequences, 65% to 80% appearing once. Sequenced material: sorted CD4+, CD8+, or CD8+CD57+ T cells (not recorded which) from PBMCs. The receptor source for this set is a human donor in good health, serving as a control.

The chain's CDR3 is CAISYKGQDYGYTF. As DNA, the CDR3 is TGTGCCATCAGCTATAAGGGACAGGACTATGGCTACACCTTC. The rearrangement joins TRBV10-3 to TRBJ1-2, with 8 bases lining up with TRBD1. V gave up 6 bases and J gave up 3 bases; unmatched junction bases: 6. The CDR3 contains 14 residues. CDR1 is ENHRY and CDR2 is SYGVKD in the germline V gene.

The sample holds many counts of this clonotype. The rearrangement links TRBV20-1 to TRBJ1-1, with D maybe TRBD1 (5 bases). CDR1 is DFQATT, CDR2 SNEGSKA, per germline (reference sequence). The V end lost 3 bases, the J end lost 6 bases, and 17 bases lay between the germline ends. CDR3 length equals 14 residues. The CDR3 loop is CSASRIPGRAEAFF. The DNA of the CDR3 is TGCAGTGCTAGCAGAATCCCAGGGAGGGCTGAAGCTTTCTTT.

The chain uses TRBV20-1 and TRBJ2-1; D is possibly TRBD1 (5 bases). Trimming cost V 6 bases and J 7 bases, with 19 bases left between them. CDR1 and CDR2 (germline): DFQATT, SNEGSKA (reference sequence). The CDR3 consists of 14 residues. The CDR3 loop reads CSAPLWGAENEQFF. In nucleotides, the CDR3 is TGCAGTGCGCCGCTCTGGGGCGCGGAGAATGAGCAGTTCTTC.

DNA for the CDR3: TGCAGTGCTAGCCGGGGAAACGGCTCTGGGGCCAACGTCCTGACTTTC. Protein sequence: CSASRGNGSGANVLTF. The V gene is TRBV20-1, the J gene TRBJ2-6, with D tentatively TRBD2 (5 bases). Germline lookup yields CDR1 DFQATT and CDR2 SNEGSKA (reference sequence). The CDR3 runs to 16 residues. Trimming left V 3 bases short and J 0 bases short, with 12 bases between.

Note on this clonotype: At one end, the junction sequence differs from germline, possibly due to a read error. The CDR3 loop reads CAVTRDTFPGTLYF. The CDR3 DNA reads as TGTGCCGTCACCCGGGACACCTTCCCCGGGACGCTGTATTTT. J is TRBJ2-3 and V is TRBV10-3; a possible D gene is TRBD1 (6 bases). CDR3 length equals 14 residues. The germline V gene encodes CDR1 ENHRY and CDR2 SYGVKD.

CDR3 nucleotides: TGTGCCACCAGCAGAGATATCGGCTCTGGGGCCAGGCTCAGCTCCTATAATTCACCCCTCCACTTT. Protein: CATSRDIGSGARLSSYNSPLHF. This chain joins TRBV15 and TRBJ1-6; D is perhaps TRBD1 (5 bases). The V and J ends lost 0 bases and 0 bases respectively, with 24 bases between them. The CDR3 sequence is 22 residues long. Germline V CDR1 and CDR2: LNHNV, YYDKDF (reference sequence).

The gene calls are TRBV30 and TRBJ1-3; TRBD1 is a possible D gene (5 bases). V gave up 7 bases and J gave up 0 bases, with 19 bases separating them. The CDR3 loop spans 16 amino acids. From germline, CDR1 is GTSNPN and CDR2 SVGIG (reference sequence). The DNA of the CDR3 is TGTGCCTCTATGGGACTAATAACGGACTCTGGAAACACCATATATTTT. Protein: CASMGLITDSGNTIYF.

This clonotype showed up many times. This chain connects TRBV12-3 or TRBV12-4 to TRBJ2-7; the D gene is possibly TRBD1 (5 bases). The CDR3 has 14 amino acids. Trimming removed 6 bases at V and 0 bases at J, with 12 bases between. The CDR3 here is CASRPGLGSYEQYF. The CDR3 DNA follows: TGTGCCAGCAGGCCAGGGTTGGGCTCCTACGAGCAGTACTTC.

This clonotype was seen repeatedly, ten times or more. The J gene is TRBJ1-5, the V gene TRBV6-5, with D maybe TRBD1 (6 bases). V lost 6 bases and J 4 bases, leaving 10 bases between the germline ends. The V gene's germline CDR1 is MNHEY and CDR2 SVGAGI. The CDR3 covers 13 residues. This chain's CDR3 is CASSRGGNQPQHF. CDR3 sequence (DNA): TGTGCCAGCAGCAGAGGGGGGAATCAGCCCCAGCATTTT.

The CDR3 region has the DNA TGCAGCCTAGGGTCGGGGAGCTCCTACGAGCAGTACTTC. Residues: CSLGSGSSYEQYF. The chain carries TRBV20-1 and TRBJ2-7, with a possible D match to TRBD2 (5 bases). CDR3 length: 13 amino acids. Germline CDR1 DFQATT, CDR2 SNEGSKA (reference sequence).

This clonotype was detected ten times or more. This chain links TRBV11-2 with TRBJ2-7; TRBD1 matches 7 bases. This CDR3 region has 14 residues. From germline, CDR1 is SGHAT and CDR2 FQNNGV. V shed 1 base, J shed 6 bases, and the junction held 6 bases outside the gene matches. The CDR3 nucleotides are TGTGCCAGCAGCTTAGGCAGGGGGTCGGGCGAGCAGTACTTC. This sequence encodes CASSLGRGSGEQYF.

The gene calls are TRBV7-9 and TRBJ1-2; D might be TRBD1 (5 bases). CDR1 SEHNR and CDR2 FQNEAQ come from the germline V gene (reference sequence). Trimming took 5 bases from V and 14 from J, leaving 27 bases between them. CDR3 length equals 15 residues. The chain's CDR3 is CASSPSGYEQYCGTF. The DNA for the CDR3 is TGTGCCAGCAGCCCTTCAGGGTACGAGCAGTACTGCGGGACCTTC.

This sequence joins TRBV12-3 or TRBV12-4 and TRBJ2-1; TRBD1 matches 8 bases. The CDR3 runs 15 residues. After removal of 4 bases from V and 5 bases from J, the junction contained 7 bases not matched to a gene. Written as DNA, the CDR3 is TGTGCCAGCAGTTCAGGACAGGGCCTCGACAATGAGCAGTTCTTC. This gives the protein CASSSGQGLDNEQFF.

Remarks on this clonotype: At one end the junction does not follow the germline gene, possibly because of a read error. The chain recombines TRBV19 with TRBJ2-1, with 9 bases lining up with TRBD2. CDR1 and CDR2 from the germline V gene are LNHDA and SQIVND (reference sequence). The CDR3 extends over 15 amino acids. In nucleotides, the CDR3 is TGTGCCAGCAGCCCCAGCGGGGGGCAGTACAATGTGCAGTTCTTC. Translated, it gives CASSPSGGQYNVQFF.

This clonotype was recorded a few times. J is TRBJ1-1 and V is TRBV2, with a tentative D call TRBD1 (5 bases). In germline, CDR1 is SNHLY, CDR2 FYNNEI. The length of the CDR3 is 13 residues. V dropped 8 bases and J dropped 5 bases, with 15 bases sitting between them. The CDR3 coding sequence is TGTGCCAGCGGGGCGGGGGTGACGACTGAAGCTTTCTTT. It specifies CASGAGVTTEAFF.

This clonotype was counted many times. The chain combines TRBV5-1 with TRBJ1-5, with 10 bases lining up with TRBD1. The CDR3 covers 15 residues. V lost 4 bases to trimming and J lost 3 bases; unmatched junction nucleotides: 4. Looked up from germline, CDR1 is SGHRS and CDR2 is YFSETQ. The CDR3 DNA reads TGCGCCAGCAGCCGGACAGGGGGGGACAATCAGCCCCAGCATTTT. Amino acids: CASSRTGGDNQPQHF.